Listed below are T cell receptor beta chains from one sample, sequenced in a study of identical twins. TCRdb ran MiXCR on the 5' RACE reads and lists one entry per CDR3 protein. The repertoire consists of some 1,600,000 distinct CDR3 sequences, with about 32% occurring once and the leading ten covering more than 0.25%. The sequenced material came from cord blood. Source of these receptors: a newborn girl in good health. CDR3s include the opening cysteine and the closing phenylalanine or tryptophan. The order of the fields is J gene, V gene, clone size, D gene, CDR3 DNA, CDR3 protein. D genes are given only for firm matches. A row's size may be missing; if present it is once, few, many or a size class.

>TRBJ2-3|TRBV12-3/TRBV12-4|few|TRBD2
TGTGCCAGCAGGGGACTAGCGGGAGCCACAGATACGCAGTATTTT
CASRGLAGATDTQYF
>TRBJ2-1|TRBV4-2|.|.
TGTGCCAGCAGCCAACCAATTAGGGGCCCTGAGCAGTTCTTC
CASSQPIRGPEQFF
>TRBJ2-3|TRBV29-1|many|TRBD1
TGCAGCGTTCTAACACAGGGGGCGCCCTCCACAGATACGCAGTATTTT
CSVLTQGAPSTDTQYF
>TRBJ2-7|TRBV18|.|TRBD2
TGTGCCAGCTCACCATCGCCTAGCGGGACCTCCTACAATGAGCAGTACTTC
CASSPSPSGTSYNEQYF
>TRBJ2-7|TRBV27|few|.
TGTGCCAGCAGTTTTGGGGACCCCTCCTACGAGCAGTACTTC
CASSFGDPSYEQYF
>TRBJ2-7|TRBV28|.|.
TGTGCCAGCCAGGGACGAGTCCACGAGCAGTACTTC
CASQGRVHEQYF
>TRBJ1-2|TRBV5-1|many|TRBD1
TGCGCCAGCAGCCACGGACAGGGTAACTATGGCTACACCTTC
CASSHGQGNYGYTF
>TRBJ2-1|TRBV7-2|.|TRBD2
TGTGCCAGCAGCTCCCCAGCGGGAGATAATGGGGCTTACAATGAGCAGTTCTTC
CASSSPAGDNGAYNEQFF
>TRBJ2-5|TRBV15|.|.
TGTGCCACCAGCAGGTCAGGGTTGCCCTACAATGAGCAGTACTTC
CATSRSGLPYNEQYF
>TRBJ2-1|TRBV6-2/TRBV6-3|.|TRBD2
TGTGTCAGCAGTTCAACCCTAGCGGGAGGCACCTTTAATGAGCAGTTCTTC
CVSSSTLAGGTFNEQFF
>TRBJ1-2|TRBV27|.|.
TGTGCCAGCAGTCCTACAGGGCTCGGCTATGGCTACACCTTC
CASSPTGLGYGYTF
>TRBJ2-1|TRBV20-1|.|TRBD2
TGCAGTGCGCCCAGGACTAGCGGGACTAGGAATGAGCAGTTCTTC
CSAPRTSGTRNEQFF
>TRBJ2-7|TRBV6-2/TRBV6-3|many|TRBD2
TGTGCCAGCAGTTGGGGACTAGCGAATTACGAGCAGTACTTC
CASSWGLANYEQYF
>TRBJ2-7|TRBV5-4|few|.
TGTGCCAGCAGCTTAACAGCATCTCCCTACGAGCAGTACTTC
CASSLTASPYEQYF
>TRBJ2-7|TRBV20-1|few|TRBD1
TGCAGTGCTAGGCACACAGGGGGCGAGCAGTACTTC
CSARHTGGEQYF
>TRBJ1-5|TRBV20-1|.|.
TGCAGTGCTAGAGCTACGACAGGCGCCGATCAGCCCCAGCATTTT
CSARATTGADQPQHF
>TRBJ2-7|TRBV12-3/TRBV12-4|many|.
TGTGCCAGCAGTTTTCATACCGGGAGCTCCTACGAGCAGTACTTC
CASSFHTGSSYEQYF
>TRBJ2-7|TRBV20-1|.|.
TGCAGTGCTAGAGTCGGCGGGGGCCCCTACAATGAGCAGTACTTC
CSARVGGGPYNEQYF
>TRBJ2-3|TRBV29-1|.|.
TGCAGCGTGGATGGCGGGGCCACAGATACGCAGTATTTT
CSVDGGATDTQYF
>TRBJ2-1|TRBV20-1|.|.
TGCAGTGCTAGAGATCAGGGGGGGCCCACTTACAATGAGCAGTTCTTC
CSARDQGGPTYNEQFF
>TRBJ1-4|TRBV27|.|.
TGTGCCAGCAGTTTAGGACGACAGAATAGGGAAAAACTGTTTTTT
CASSLGRQNREKLFF
>TRBJ2-1|TRBV4-1|.|.
TGCGCCAGCAGCCCCGGACTGGGGACTAATGAGCAGTTCTTC
CASSPGLGTNEQFF
>TRBJ2-1|TRBV24-1|few|.
TGTGCCACCAGTGATTCCTCCCGATGGGACAATGAGCAGTTCTTC
CATSDSSRWDNEQFF
>TRBJ2-5|TRBV20-1|many|.
TGCAGTGCTAGACCGGGATCACAAGAGACCCAGTACTTC
CSARPGSQETQYF
>TRBJ2-7|TRBV27|.|.
TGTGCCAGCAGTTTAGCCCGGGGGCGTCGTGGCGAGCAGTACTTC
CASSLARGRRGEQYF
>TRBJ2-1|TRBV28|.|TRBD2
TGTGCCAGCAGTTTATCCCCTAGCGGGAGGAGGGGTGAGCAGTTCTTC
CASSLSPSGRRGEQFF
>TRBJ1-2|TRBV29-1|.|.
TGCAGCGTTGAAGGTCCGGGCGGCTATGGCTACACCTTC
CSVEGPGGYGYTF
>TRBJ2-5|TRBV6-6|.|TRBD2
TGTGCCAGCAGTTGGGCTAGCGGGTACCAAGAGACCCAGTACTTC
CASSWASGYQETQYF
>TRBJ2-5|TRBV12-3/TRBV12-4|.|TRBD2
TGTGCCAGCACCGCGACTAGCGGGAGTGTTCGGAATGAGCAGTACTTC
CASTATSGSVRNEQYF